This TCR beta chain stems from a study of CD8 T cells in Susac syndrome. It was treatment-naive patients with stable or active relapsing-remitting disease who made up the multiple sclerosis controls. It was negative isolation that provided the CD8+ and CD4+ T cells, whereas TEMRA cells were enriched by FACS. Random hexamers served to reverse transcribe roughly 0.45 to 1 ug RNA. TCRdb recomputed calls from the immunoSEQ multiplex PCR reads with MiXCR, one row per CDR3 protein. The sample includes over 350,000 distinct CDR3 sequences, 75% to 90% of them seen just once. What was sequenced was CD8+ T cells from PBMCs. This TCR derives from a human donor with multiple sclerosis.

Here the CDR3 reads CASSQQHFQSYEQYF. The CDR3 nucleotides are TGTGCCAGCAGCCAACAACATTTTCAGTCCTACGAGCAGTACTTC. The chain has TRBV14 and TRBJ2-7, with no clear D. Germline values: CDR1 SGHDN, CDR2 FVKESK. This CDR3 is 15 amino acids long. The ends were cut back, 2 bases at V and 1 base at J, with 12 bases in the middle.